These 2 T cell receptor beta chains originate from one sample sequenced in a study of T cell clonality in common variable immunodeficiency. The protocol was immunoSEQ multiplex PCR, while the TCRdb copy is restricted to in-frame clones and leaves out a portion. The table lists 35,000 to 55,000 clones, with no singletons. The sample comprised peripheral blood mononuclear cells. These receptors all stem from a person aged 18 to 75 in good health.

This clone was detected ten times or more. Read coverage stops 3 residues before the CDR3 terminus; the germline J gene supplies the remainder. The V call is TRBV23-1, the J call TRBJ1-1, with D unresolved. TRBV23-1 is an open reading frame, and its role is uncertain. The V end was cut by 4 bases, the J end by 6 bases, with 18 bases between. The CDR3 contains 15 residues. The covered CDR3 bases are TGCGCCAGCAGTCCACCTCAGGCCCGAATCCCTGAA. Translating it yields CASSPPQARIPE. The full-length CDR3 reads as CASSPPQARIPEAFF.

This clone was picked up many times. The sequenced fragment ends 3 residues before the CDR3 boundary, so the rest is inferred from the germline J gene. The chain couples TRBV14 to TRBJ2-7, with TRBD1 matching over 11 bases. The CDR3 totals 15 residues. V was pared by 5 bases and J by 3 bases, with 6 bases of the junction left unmatched. Looked up from germline, CDR1 is SGHDN and CDR2 is FVKESK. Incomplete CDR3 DNA: TGTGCCAGCAGCTCTCGTGGGACAGGGGGCTACGAG. This codes for CASSSRGTGGYE. In full, the CDR3 reads CASSSRGTGGYEQYF.